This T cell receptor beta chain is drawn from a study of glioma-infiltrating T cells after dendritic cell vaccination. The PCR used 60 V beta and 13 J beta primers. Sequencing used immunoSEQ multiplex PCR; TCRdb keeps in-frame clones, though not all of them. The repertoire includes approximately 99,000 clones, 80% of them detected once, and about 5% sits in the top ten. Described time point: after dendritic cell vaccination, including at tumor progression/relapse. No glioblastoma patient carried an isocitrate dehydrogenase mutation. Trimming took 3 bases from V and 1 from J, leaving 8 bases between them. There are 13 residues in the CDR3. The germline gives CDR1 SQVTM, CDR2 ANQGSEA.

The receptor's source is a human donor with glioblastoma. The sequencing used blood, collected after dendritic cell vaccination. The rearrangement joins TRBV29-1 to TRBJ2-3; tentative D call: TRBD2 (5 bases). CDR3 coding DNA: TGCAGCGTTGAGGCCGGGGGCACAGATACGCAGTATTTT. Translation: CSVEAGGTDTQYF.